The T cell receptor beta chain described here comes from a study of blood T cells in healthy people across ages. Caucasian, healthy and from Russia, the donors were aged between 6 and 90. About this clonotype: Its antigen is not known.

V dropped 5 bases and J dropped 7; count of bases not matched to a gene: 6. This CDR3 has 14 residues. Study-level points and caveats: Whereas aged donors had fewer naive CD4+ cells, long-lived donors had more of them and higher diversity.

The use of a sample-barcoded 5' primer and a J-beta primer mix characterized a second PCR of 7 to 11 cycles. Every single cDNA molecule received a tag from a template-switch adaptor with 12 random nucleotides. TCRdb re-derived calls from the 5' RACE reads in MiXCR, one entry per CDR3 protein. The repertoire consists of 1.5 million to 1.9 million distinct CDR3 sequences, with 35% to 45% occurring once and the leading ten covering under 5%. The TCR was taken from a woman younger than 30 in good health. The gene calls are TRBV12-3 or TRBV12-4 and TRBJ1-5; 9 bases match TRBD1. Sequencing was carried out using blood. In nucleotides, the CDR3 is TGTGCCAGCAGTGGGACAGGGATTGCACAGCCCCAGCATTTT. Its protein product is CASSGTGIAQPQHF.